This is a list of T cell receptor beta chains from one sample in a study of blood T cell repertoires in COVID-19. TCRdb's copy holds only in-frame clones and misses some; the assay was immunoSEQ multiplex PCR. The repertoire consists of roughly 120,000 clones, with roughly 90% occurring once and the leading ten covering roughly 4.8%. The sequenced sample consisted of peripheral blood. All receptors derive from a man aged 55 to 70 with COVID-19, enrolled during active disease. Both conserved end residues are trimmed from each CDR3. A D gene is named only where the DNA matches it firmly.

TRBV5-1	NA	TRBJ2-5	ASSLGGGEETQY
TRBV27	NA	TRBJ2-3	ASSFEGDTQY
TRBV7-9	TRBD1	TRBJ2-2	ASSSTGVSNTGELF
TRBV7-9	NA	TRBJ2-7	ASSGDSSYEQY
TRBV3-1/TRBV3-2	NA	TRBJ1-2	ASSGRAANYGYT
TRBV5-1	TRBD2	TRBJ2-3	ASSLPSGARDTQY
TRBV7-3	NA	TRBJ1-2	ASSPNLDSYQYGYT
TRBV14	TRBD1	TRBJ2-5	ASSPGGVGETQY
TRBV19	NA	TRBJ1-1	ASSIGVGVTEAF
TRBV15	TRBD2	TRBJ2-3	ATSRVRSAGGSTDTQY
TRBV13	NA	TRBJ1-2	ASKGASNYGYT
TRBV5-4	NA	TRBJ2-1	ASSLRGGSYNEQF
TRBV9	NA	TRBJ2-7	ASSAGDSYEQY
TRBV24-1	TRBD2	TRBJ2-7	ATSSSSGSLDEQY
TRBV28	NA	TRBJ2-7	ASSPPSTGEQY
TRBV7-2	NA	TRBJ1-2	ASSTGGRNGYT
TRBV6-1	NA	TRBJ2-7	ASSWDSKSSYEQY
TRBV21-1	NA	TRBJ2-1	ASSILGPSGRSLPVYNEQF
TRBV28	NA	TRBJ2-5	ASSSNRRGVLETQY
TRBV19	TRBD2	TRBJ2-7	ASSNGLAGHEQY
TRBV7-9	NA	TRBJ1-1	ASSLGEDTEAF
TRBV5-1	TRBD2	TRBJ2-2	ASSLAGTSVNTGELF
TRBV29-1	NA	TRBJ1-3	SARGGGNTIY
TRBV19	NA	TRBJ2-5	ASSSSPWKETQY
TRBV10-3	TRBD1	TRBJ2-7	AIGEDRGPYEQY
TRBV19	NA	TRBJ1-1	ASRRVTEAF
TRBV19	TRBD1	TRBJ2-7	ASKPGQGPAYEQY
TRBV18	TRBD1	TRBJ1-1	ASSPTGGFTEAF
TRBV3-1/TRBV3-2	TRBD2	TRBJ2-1	ASSQVPTSGNGNEQF
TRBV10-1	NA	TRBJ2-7	ASSDHRGTHEQY
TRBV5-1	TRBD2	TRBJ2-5	ASSFGLAGLGETQY
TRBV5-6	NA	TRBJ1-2	ASSLRGDVGDYGYT
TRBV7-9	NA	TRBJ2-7	ASSFAESEQY
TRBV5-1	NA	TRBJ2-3	ASSSQGPQADTQY
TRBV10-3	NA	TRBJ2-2	AISPYAGNTGELF
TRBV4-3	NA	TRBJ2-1	ASSQGEEHEQF
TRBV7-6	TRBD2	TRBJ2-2	ASSPPGLAAHTGELF
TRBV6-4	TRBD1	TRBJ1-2	ASSAVVGGNGYT
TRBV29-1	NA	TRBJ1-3	SVEAPGEGNTIY
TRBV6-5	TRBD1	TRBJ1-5	ACRGQIYQPQH
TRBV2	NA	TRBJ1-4	ASSVEGAGEKLF
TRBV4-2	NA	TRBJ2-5	ASSQVSTSKETQY
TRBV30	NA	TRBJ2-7	AWSPQGWRDEQY
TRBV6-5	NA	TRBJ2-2	ASSYQGRLNTGELF
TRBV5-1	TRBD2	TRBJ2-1	ASSFSGRPSYNEQF
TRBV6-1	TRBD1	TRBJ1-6	ASSDRQGRGSPLH
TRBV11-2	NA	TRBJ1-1	ASSLGIGGDTEAF
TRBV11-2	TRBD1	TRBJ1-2	ASSSTTGGYGYT
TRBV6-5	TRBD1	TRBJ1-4	ASSYSTGGGEKLF